Each of the 30 T cell receptor beta chains below was sequenced from the same sample in a study of T-cell memory formation after mild COVID-19. From the 5' RACE reads, TCRdb called clonotypes with MiXCR, one entry per CDR3 protein. The table has just over 200,000 distinct CDR3 sequences, 9% to 10% seen once; the top ten hold around 3.3%. Sequences were obtained from PBMCs or a T cell subset sorted from them (not recorded which). The receptors stem from a man aged 18 to 35 who had mild COVID-19 (a few samples of this study predate the infection). Cell type and time point are not known.

The chain carries TRBV28 and TRBJ1-5; maybe TRBD1 (6 bases). The length of the CDR3 is 14 residues. From germline, CDR1 is MDHEN and CDR2 SYDVKM. V lost 7 bases to trimming and J lost 5 bases, with 15 bases between them. The CDR3, as DNA: TGTGCCAGCACCCCGGGGGCAGTTGATCAGCCCCAGCATTTT. It codes for CASTPGAVDQPQHF.

The chain couples TRBV4-3 to TRBJ2-6; D uncertain. Germline CDR1 is LGHNA and CDR2 is YSLEER. V lost 1 base and J lost 0, with 13 bases in between. CDR3 size: 18 residues. In nucleotides, the CDR3 is TGCGCCAGCAGCCAAGTCCCCCCTCGATCCTCTGGGGCCAACGTCCTGACTTTC. Its protein product is CASSQVPPRSSGANVLTF.

The chain couples TRBV7-9 to TRBJ1-4; no definite D call. Trimming stripped 5 bases from V and 7 bases from J, with 8 bases between. The germline CDR1 and CDR2 sequences are SEHNR and FQNEAQ (reference sequence). This CDR3 is built from 12 residues. The CDR3 reads CASSQPGEKLFF. DNA of the CDR3: TGTGCCAGCAGCCAGCCGGGTGAAAAACTGTTTTTT.

This chain connects TRBV20-1 to TRBJ2-7, with 11 bases aligning to TRBD2. CDR3 length equals 14 residues. Germline-derived CDR1 and CDR2 are DFQATT and SNEGSKA (reference sequence). Trimming removed 7 bases from V and 1 base from J; junction bases left unmatched: 6. CDR3 sequence: CSVGTSGLSYEQYF. In nucleotides, the CDR3 is TGCAGTGTCGGGACTAGCGGACTGTCCTACGAGCAGTACTTC.

V gene TRBV2 combines with J gene TRBJ2-2, with D perhaps matching TRBD2 (5 bases). The CDR3 runs to 13 residues. Deletions cut 7 bases from V and 0 bases from J, with 6 bases between. Germline V CDR1 and CDR2: SNHLY, FYNNEI. Written as DNA, the CDR3 is TGTGCCAGCAAGGAGGCGAACACCGGGGAGCTGTTTTTT. Protein product: CASKEANTGELFF.

This sequence joins TRBV7-9 and TRBJ2-5; TRBD2 is a possible D gene (6 bases). The CDR3 contains 13 residues. V was trimmed by 6 bases and J by 1 base, leaving 9 bases between them. The germline V gene has CDR1 SEHNR and CDR2 FQNEAQ (reference sequence). The DNA of the CDR3 is TGTGCCAGCAGGAGGACTATCCAAGAGACCCAGTACTTC. It specifies CASRRTIQETQYF. The complete variable domain, with remaining parts taken from reference TRBV7-9 and TRBJ2-5, reads DTGVSQNPRHKITKRGQNVTFRCDPISEHNRLYWYRQTLGQGPEFLTYFQNEAQLEKSRLLSDRFSAERPKGSFSTLEIQRTEQGDSAMYLCASRRTIQETQYFGPGTRLLVL.

In DNA, the CDR3 is TGCGCCAGCAGCAAGGAAGGGGCTGGAAACACCATATATTTT. Translation: CASSKEGAGNTIYF. The chain is built from TRBV5-1 and TRBJ1-3; possibly TRBD1 for D (5 bases). Per germline, CDR1 SGHRS and CDR2 YFSETQ. Trimming removed 4 bases at V and 2 bases at J, with 10 bases between. This CDR3 region has 14 residues.

The chain couples TRBV12-5 to TRBJ2-3; 10 bases are shared with TRBD2. Losses at the gene ends were 0 bases for V and 0 bases for J; bases not matched to a gene: 18. Germline CDR1 reads LGHNT; CDR2 reads FRNRAP. The CDR3 is made up of 22 amino acids. The CDR3 DNA reads as TGTGCTAGTGGTTTGGTAAGAATCCCCCGGACTAGCGGAAACCCTAGCACAGATACGCAGTATTTT. Residues: CASGLVRIPRTSGNPSTDTQYF. Using reference TRBV12-5 and TRBJ2-3 for the parts outside the CDR3, the full variable domain is DARVTQTPRHKVTEMGQEVTMRCQPILGHNTVFWYRQTMMQGLELLAYFRNRAPLDDSGMPKDRFSAEMPDATLATLKIQPSEPRDSAVYFCASGLVRIPRTSGNPSTDTQYFGPGTRLTVL.

Only one count was recorded for this clonotype. The chain carries TRBV5-1 and TRBJ1-5; 7 bases map to TRBD1. Germline values: CDR1 SGHRS, CDR2 YFSETQ. The V and J ends lost 5 bases and 5 bases, in that order; junction bases with no gene match: 10. CDR3 length: 15 amino acids. The CDR3 sequence: CASRLSTGEDQPQHF. CDR3 coding DNA: TGCGCCAGCAGATTAAGTACAGGGGAGGATCAGCCCCAGCATTTT.

Details on this clonotype: At one of its ends the junction is not consistent with the germline gene, which may arise from a read error. The chain carries TRBV4-3 and TRBJ1-2, with 7 positions matching TRBD1. Germline-derived CDR1 and CDR2 are LGHNA and YSLEER. The CDR3 has 14 amino acids. Written as DNA, the CDR3 is TGCGCCGGCAGCCAGCAGGGGGGAAACTATGGCTACACCTTC. Its protein product is CAGSQQGGNYGYTF.

This clonotype was seen many times. J is TRBJ2-1 and V is TRBV6-5; D ambiguous. Trimming stripped 5 bases from V and 4 bases from J, with 12 bases between. The CDR3 totals 14 residues. Germline CDR1 is MNHEY and CDR2 is SVGAGI. The CDR3 protein is CASSPARPYNEQFF. The CDR3 coding sequence is TGTGCCAGCAGTCCAGCAAGACCGTACAATGAGCAGTTCTTC.

V gene TRBV11-2 combines with J gene TRBJ1-2; D call uncertain. Germline-derived CDR1 and CDR2 are SGHAT and FQNNGV. The CDR3 runs 16 residues. Trimming left V 2 bases short and J 2 bases short, with 15 bases between. The CDR3: CASSLRQEPRNYGYTF. CDR3 sequence (DNA): TGTGCCAGCAGCTTAAGGCAGGAACCCCGAAACTATGGCTACACCTTC. Combining the CDR3 with reference TRBV11-2 and TRBJ1-2 gives the whole variable domain EAGVAQSPRYKIIEKRQSVAFWCNPISGHATLYWYQQILGQGPKLLIQFQNNGVVDDSQLPKDRFSAERLKGVDSTLKIQPAKLEDSAVYLCASSLRQEPRNYGYTFGSGTRLTVV.

This clonotype was counted a few times. V and J are TRBV2 and TRBJ2-5, with a possible D match to TRBD1 (6 bases). This CDR3 has 13 amino acids. Germline lookup yields CDR1 SNHLY and CDR2 FYNNEI. The V end lost 10 bases, the J end lost 2 bases, and 14 bases lay between the germline ends. Written as DNA, the CDR3 is TGTGCCATCACCCTGGACAGACAAGAGACCCAGTACTTC. Protein product: CAITLDRQETQYF. The full variable domain, completed using reference TRBV2 and TRBJ2-5, is EPEVTQTPSHQVTQMGQEVILRCVPISNHLYFYWYRQILGQKVEFLVSFYNNEISEKSEIFDDQFSVERPDGSNFTLKIRSTKLEDSAMYFCAITLDRQETQYFGPGTRLLVL.

This clonotype was seen a handful of times. CDR3 sequence: CASRDRGNTEAFF. In nucleotides, the CDR3 is TGTGCCAGCAGAGACAGGGGGAACACTGAAGCTTTCTTT. The V gene is TRBV6-1, the J gene TRBJ1-1; 8 bases line up with TRBD1. Germline-derived CDR1 and CDR2 are MNHNS and SASEGT. The CDR3 length is 13 residues. J gave up 1 base and V 6 bases, and 1 base lay outside the gene matches.

The sample holds many counts of this clonotype. This sequence joins TRBV29-1 and TRBJ1-4; the D is unclear. The V end lost 5 bases, the J end lost 0 bases, and 4 bases lay between the germline ends. This CDR3 has 12 amino acids. Germline values: CDR1 SQVTM, CDR2 ANQGSEA. The CDR3 spells CSVTATNEKLFF. The DNA of the CDR3 is TGCAGCGTTACAGCAACTAATGAAAAACTGTTTTTT.

The V gene is TRBV21-1, the J gene TRBJ2-7; the D call of TRBD1 is as the table states it, not checked on the DNA. TRBV21-1 counts as a pseudogene. The CDR3 extends over 16 amino acids. CDR3 in DNA: TGTGCCAGCAGCAAAGACCGCCCGGGGTTCCCCTACGAGCAGTACGTC. It specifies CASSKDRPGFPYEQYV.

This clonotype was counted between two and nine times. CDR3 sequence reads: CASDRGAGYTF. The DNA for the CDR3 is TGTGCCAGCGACAGGGGAGCCGGCTACACCTTC. J is TRBJ1-2 and V is TRBV2; the match to TRBD1 covers 8 bases. The germline CDR1 and CDR2 sequences are SNHLY and FYNNEI. J gave up 8 bases and V 8 bases, and 4 bases lay outside the gene matches. The CDR3 length is 11 residues.

This clonotype was detected a few times. The chain joins TRBV7-2 to TRBJ2-1; D might be TRBD1 or TRBD2, each matching 5 bases. The length of the CDR3 is 17 residues. Germline assignment: CDR1 SGHTA and CDR2 FQGNSA. Trimming removed 4 bases from V and 0 bases from J, with 16 bases in between. The CDR3 spells CASSSAPGRFSYNEQFF. The DNA of the CDR3 is TGTGCCAGCAGCTCTGCTCCGGGACGCTTCTCCTACAATGAGCAGTTCTTC. Variable domain in full (rest from reference TRBV7-2 and TRBJ2-1): GAGVSQSPSNKVTEKGKDVELRCDPISGHTALYWYRQSLGQGLEFLIYFQGNSAPDKSGLPSDRFSAERTGGSVSTLTIQRTQQEDSAVYLCASSSAPGRFSYNEQFFGPGTRLTVL.

This clonotype was seen many times. The chain has TRBV7-2 and TRBJ2-7; 7 nucleotides agree with TRBD2. J lost 2 bases, V lost 4 bases, and 5 bases had no gene match. The germline V gene encodes CDR1 SGHTA and CDR2 FQGNSA. The CDR3 consists of 14 residues. DNA for the CDR3: TGTGCCAGCAGCTACCAGACTAGCACCTACGAGCAGTACGTC. It encodes CASSYQTSTYEQYV.

V gene TRBV5-1 combines with J gene TRBJ1-1; 8 positions match TRBD1. CDR1 and CDR2 from the germline V gene are SGHRS and YFSETQ. This CDR3 has 16 residues. The V segment lost 0 bases and the J segment 1 base; nucleotides outside the gene matches: 5. The CDR3 DNA sequence: TGCGCCAGCAGCTTGGTTAGAGACAGGGGGAACACTGAAGCTTTCTTT. This codes for CASSLVRDRGNTEAFF.

The table lists this clonotype with a few counts. The chain couples TRBV7-9 to TRBJ1-2, with D hard to call. Germline V gene lookup returns CDR1 SEHNR and CDR2 FQNEAQ (reference sequence). The ends were cut back, 6 bases at V and 7 bases at J, with 15 bases in the middle. The CDR3 runs 13 residues. CDR3 nucleotide sequence: TGTGCCAGCAGTCGGACTCTAAGCGGTGGCTACACCTTC. Residues: CASSRTLSGGYTF.

The V and J genes are TRBV20-1 and TRBJ2-1, with 12 bases aligning to TRBD2. Germline V lookup: CDR1 DFQATT, CDR2 SNEGSKA (reference sequence). This CDR3 is 14 amino acids long. CDR3 DNA: TGCCGAGCCGGGACTAGCGGGTCTGGGGGTGAGCAGTTCTTC. Translation: CRAGTSGSGGEQFF.

This clonotype showed up just a few times. The chain combines TRBV18 with TRBJ2-3; D is tentatively TRBD1 or TRBD2 (5 bases each). This CDR3 is built from 15 residues. The germline V gene has CDR1 KGHSH and CDR2 LQKENI. V gave up 0 bases and J gave up 8 bases, with 15 bases separating them. CDR3 DNA: TGTGCCAGCTCACCACCCGGGACGGCCTTCGGTACGCAGTATTTT. Its translation: CASSPPGTAFGTQYF.

The chain combines TRBV7-8 with TRBJ1-6; D possibly corresponds to TRBD1 (5 bases). The CDR3 length is 16 residues. CDR1 is SGHVS, CDR2 FQNEAQ, per germline. V was cut by 5 bases and J by 9 bases, with 20 bases left in between. The chain's CDR3 is CASSPGGNSGFSPLHF. The CDR3 region has the DNA TGTGCCAGCAGCCCGGGGGGGAACTCAGGGTTTTCACCCCTCCACTTT.

This chain links TRBV18 with TRBJ1-2, with 7 bases identical to TRBD1. Germline lookup yields CDR1 KGHSH and CDR2 LQKENI. The CDR3 consists of 16 residues. The V and J ends lost 2 bases and 7 bases, in that order; junction bases with no gene match: 13. The CDR3 protein is CASSPGEGALLGGYTF. The CDR3 region has the DNA TGTGCCAGCTCACCAGGGGAGGGGGCCTTACTCGGTGGCTACACCTTC.

In this sample, this clonotype turned up many times. The rearrangement joins TRBV7-8 to TRBJ2-7; either TRBD1 or TRBD2 may fit D (5 bases each). Per the germline V gene, CDR1 is SGHVS and CDR2 is FQNEAQ. V dropped 5 bases and J dropped 0 bases, with 8 bases sitting between them. The CDR3 length is 13 residues. CDR3 loop: CASSEGPSYEQYF. Here the CDR3 DNA reads TGTGCCAGCAGCGAGGGACCCTCCTACGAGCAGTACTTC.

The sample holds a few counts of this clonotype. The V gene is TRBV9, the J gene TRBJ2-1, with D possibly TRBD2 on 6 matching bases. The CDR3 loop spans 15 amino acids. V lost 0 bases to trimming and J lost 4 bases, with 11 bases between them. The V gene's germline CDR1 is SGDLS and CDR2 YYNGEE. The CDR3 here is CASSVGGDEYNEQFF. The CDR3 DNA follows: TGTGCCAGCAGCGTAGGGGGGGACGAATACAATGAGCAGTTCTTC.

This clonotype was detected only a few times. The rearrangement uses TRBV7-9 and TRBJ2-3; 7 bases are shared with TRBD2. The junction had 5 bases not matched to a gene; V was cut back by 5 bases and J by 9 bases. Germline loops: CDR1 SEHNR, CDR2 FQNEAQ (reference sequence). The CDR3 runs 12 residues. The CDR3 spells CASSRTSETQYF. DNA for the CDR3: TGTGCCAGCAGCCGCACTAGCGAGACGCAGTATTTT. Supplemented by reference TRBV7-9 and TRBJ2-3, the full variable domain reads DTGVSQNPRHKITKRGQNVTFRCDPISEHNRLYWYRQTLGQGPEFLTYFQNEAQLEKSRLLSDRFSAERPKGSFSTLEIQRTEQGDSAMYLCASSRTSETQYFGPGTRLTVL.

V gene TRBV12-3 or TRBV12-4 combines with J gene TRBJ1-1; D unclear. CDR3 length: 13 amino acids. Trimming removed 11 bases at V and 5 bases at J, with 18 bases between. The CDR3 spells CAVRGFGKTEAFF. CDR3 sequence (DNA): TGTGCCGTCCGGGGTTTCGGGAAGACTGAAGCTTTCTTT.

As regards this clonotype: At one end the junction does not follow the germline gene, possibly because of a read error. The chain couples TRBV7-2 to TRBJ2-2; tentative D call: TRBD2 (5 bases). Germline assignment: CDR1 SGHTA and CDR2 FQGNSA. The CDR3 sequence is 13 residues long. This chain's CDR3 is CASSTEYAGELIF. The CDR3 DNA is TGTGCCAGCAGCACGGAGTACGCCGGGGAGCTGATTTTT.